Below are 28 T cell receptor beta chains sequenced from a single sample in a study of blood T cell repertoires in COVID-19. Produced via immunoSEQ multiplex PCR; TCRdb's table is partial and in-frame only. The sample shows approximately 150,000 clones, about 80% of them seen only once. Sequenced material: peripheral blood. These receptor sequences come from a human donor in a cohort sampled during active COVID-19.

The rearrangement uses TRBV7-9 and TRBJ2-7; 9 nucleotides match TRBD1. The V gene end was trimmed by 3 bases and the J gene end by 6 bases; junction bases not matched to a gene: 9. The CDR3 extends over 15 amino acids. CDR1 SEHNR and CDR2 FQNEAQ come from the germline V gene (reference sequence). The CDR3 bases are TGTGCCAGCAGCTTTCGGGGACAGGGTCTCTCCGAGCAGTACTTC. Translating gives CASSFRGQGLSEQYF.

The V call is TRBV10-1, the J call TRBJ2-5; 8 nucleotides agree with TRBD1. There are 16 residues in the CDR3. CDR1 is WNHNN, CDR2 SYGVQD, per germline (reference sequence). The ends lost 4 bases at V and 5 bases at J; junction bases unmatched: 12. The CDR3: CASSATPAGGAETQYF. The CDR3 nucleotides are TGCGCCAGCAGTGCAACTCCGGCAGGGGGCGCGGAGACCCAGTACTTC.

The chain is built from TRBV5-1 and TRBJ1-4, with D perhaps TRBD1 (6 bases). The V end lost 4 bases, the J end lost 0 bases, and 16 bases lay between the germline ends. CDR1 is SGHRS, CDR2 YFSETQ, per germline. The CDR3 covers 17 residues. This CDR3 reads CASSPGQGSATNEKLFF. CDR3 DNA sequence: TGCGCCAGCAGCCCCGGCCAGGGGAGTGCAACTAATGAAAAACTGTTTTTT.

In its sample, this clone was seen a few times. As DNA, the CDR3 is TGCGCCAGCAGCCCCGCCGGGACATTCTCCTCCTACGAGCAGTACTTC. Protein sequence: CASSPAGTFSSYEQYF. The chain recombines TRBV5-1 with TRBJ2-7; possible D gene TRBD1, 6 bases. Trimming removed 4 bases from V and 0 bases from J, with 17 bases in between. The CDR3 sequence is 16 residues long. Germline CDR1 reads SGHRS; CDR2 reads YFSETQ.

The chain carries TRBV27 and TRBJ1-5; D possibly corresponds to TRBD1 (6 bases). The germline gives CDR1 MNHEY, CDR2 SMNVEV (reference sequence). This CDR3 is built from 15 residues. Trimming removed 2 bases from V and 1 base from J, with 9 bases in between. CDR3: CASSLDRRSNQPQHF. In DNA form, the CDR3 reads TGTGCCAGCAGTTTAGACAGGAGAAGCAATCAGCCCCAGCATTTT.

The CDR3 spells CASSLAQGQDQPQHF. The CDR3, as DNA: TGTGCCAGCAGCTTAGCCCAGGGACAAGATCAGCCCCAGCATTTT. The chain recombines TRBV7-2 with TRBJ1-5; tentative D call: TRBD1 (6 bases). CDR3 length: 15 residues. From germline, CDR1 is SGHTA and CDR2 FQGNSA. The V gene lost 0 bases and the J gene lost 5 bases, with 11 bases spanning the gap.

This sequence joins TRBV6-4 and TRBJ1-3; TRBD1 aligns across 7 bases. Germline loops: CDR1 MRHNA, CDR2 SNTAGT. CDR3 length: 18 amino acids. Unmatched junction bases numbered 12, after V lost 4 bases and J lost 0 bases. The CDR3 spells CASSVTDDREASGNTIYF. The CDR3 DNA reads TGTGCCAGCAGTGTCACGGACGACAGGGAAGCCTCTGGAAACACCATATATTTT.

V is TRBV5-6 and J is TRBJ1-2, with D perhaps matching TRBD1 (6 bases). The V end was cut by 0 bases, the J end by 4 bases, with 10 bases between. Germline V gives CDR1 SGHDT, CDR2 YYEEEE. This CDR3 has 14 amino acids. DNA of the CDR3: TGTGCCAGCAGCTTGGACAGGGCGCGCTATGGCTACACCTTC. Protein product: CASSLDRARYGYTF.

The rearrangement joins TRBV30 to TRBJ2-5; D remains ambiguous. The CDR3 totals 11 residues. In germline, CDR1 is GTSNPN, CDR2 SVGIG (reference sequence). V dropped 3 bases and J dropped 3 bases, with 5 bases sitting between them. The CDR3 DNA reads TGTGCCTGGAGGTTAGAAGAGACCCAGTACTTC. Amino acids: CAWRLEETQYF.

The V call is TRBV6-5, the J call TRBJ2-1, with 10 bases matching TRBD2. The CDR3 sequence is 15 residues long. Trimming removed 6 bases from V and 7 bases from J; junction bases left unmatched: 9. Germline V CDR1 and CDR2: MNHEY, SVGAGI. In DNA form, the CDR3 reads TGTGCCAGCAGCCAAGCGGGAGGGCCGCGAAATGAGCAGTTCTTC. Protein product: CASSQAGGPRNEQFF.

The V and J genes are TRBV6-2 or TRBV6-3 and TRBJ2-3, with D perhaps TRBD2 (5 bases). The CDR3 is made up of 14 amino acids. Germline CDR1 reads MNHEY; CDR2 reads SVGEGT. Trimming cost V 5 bases and J 2 bases, with 11 bases left between them. CDR3 bases: TGTGCCAGCAGTAAGCGGAGTTACACAGATACGCAGTATTTT. Translation: CASSKRSYTDTQYF.

The chain employs TRBV19 and TRBJ2-7; TRBD2 is a possible D gene (6 bases). V lost 5 bases and J lost 0, with 11 bases in between. Per germline, CDR1 LNHDA and CDR2 SQIVND (reference sequence). This CDR3 spans 14 amino acids. In DNA form, the CDR3 reads TGTGCCAGTAGTGCGGGGCCCTTCTCCTACGAGCAGTACTTC. Its protein is CASSAGPFSYEQYF.

V and J are TRBV6-5 and TRBJ2-3; maybe TRBD1 (6 bases). This CDR3 is 16 amino acids long. V shed 4 bases and J shed 6 bases, with 20 bases lying between them. Germline CDR1 and CDR2: MNHEY and SVGAGI. CDR3 sequence reads: CASSFSGGSAIDTQYF. In DNA, the CDR3 is TGTGCCAGCAGTTTTTCTGGGGGCTCCGCCATTGATACGCAGTATTTT.

In DNA form, the CDR3 reads TGTGCCAGCAGCCAAGGCACAGGCGGTACTAGCACAGATACGCAGTATTTT. Its protein product is CASSQGTGGTSTDTQYF. The rearrangement uses TRBV3-1 (or the pseudogene TRBV3-2) and TRBJ2-3, with D possibly matching TRBD1 (5 bases). Germline CDR1 and CDR2: LGHDT and YNNKEL (reference sequence). V gave up 1 base and J gave up 0 bases, with 14 bases separating them. There are 17 residues in the CDR3.

V and J are TRBV7-9 and TRBJ1-1, with TRBD1 matching over 8 bases. Germline V gene lookup returns CDR1 SEHNR and CDR2 FQNEAQ (reference sequence). Trimming took 5 bases from V and 8 from J; bases not matched to a gene: 4. The length of the CDR3 is 12 residues. CDR3 sequence (DNA): TGTGCCAGCAGCCGGGGACAGGAGGAAGCTTTCTTT. The encoded protein is CASSRGQEEAFF.

The chain joins TRBV15 to TRBJ1-4; D is unresolved. The CDR3 sequence is 13 residues long. V lost 0 bases and J 8 bases, leaving 7 bases between the germline ends. Germline V gene data show CDR1 as LNHNV and CDR2 as YYDKDF (reference sequence). CDR3 bases: TGTGCCACCAGCAGAGACCCGGGAGAAAAACTGTTTTTT. As protein: CATSRDPGEKLFF.

V usage is TRBV18 and J usage is TRBJ1-2; 7 bases match TRBD1. Germline CDR1 KGHSH, CDR2 LQKENI. J was trimmed by 5 bases and V by 3 bases; bases with no gene match: 6. CDR3 length: 14 amino acids. The CDR3 nucleotides are TGTGCCAGCTCACCCCGGGACAGCCCATATGGCTACACCTTC. Its translation: CASSPRDSPYGYTF.

V is TRBV5-4 and J is TRBJ2-1, with D possibly TRBD2 on 5 matching bases. Germline lookup yields CDR1 SGHNT and CDR2 YYREEE (reference sequence). The germline V and J ends were trimmed by 6 bases and 5 bases, with 15 bases remaining between them. This CDR3 comprises 14 residues. For the CDR3, the DNA is TGTGCCAGCATGATAGCGAATCTAAACAATGAGCAGTTCTTC. Protein sequence: CASMIANLNNEQFF.

The rearrangement joins TRBV3-1 (or the pseudogene TRBV3-2) to TRBJ2-2; 9 bases map to TRBD2. V lost 0 bases and J lost 9; bases outside the gene matches: 5. Per germline, CDR1 LGHDT and CDR2 YNNKEL (reference sequence). This CDR3 contains 15 residues. The CDR3 protein is CASSQDRAGGRELFF. The CDR3, as DNA: TGTGCCAGCAGCCAAGATAGAGCGGGAGGCCGGGAGCTGTTTTTT.

The chain recombines TRBV5-6 with TRBJ2-1, with 7 bases matching TRBD1. There are 13 residues in the CDR3. Germline CDR1 reads SGHDT; CDR2 reads YYEEEE. With 5 bases clipped from V and 7 bases from J, the junction kept 6 bases outside the gene matches. The DNA for the CDR3 is TGTGCCAGCAGTGACAGGGACACTAATGAGCAGTTCTTC. Its protein product is CASSDRDTNEQFF.

The CDR3 DNA reads as TGTGCCAGCAGTTCTCGAGAGGCGCAGCCCCAGCATTTT. It yields the protein CASSSREAQPQHF. The rearrangement joins TRBV6-5 to TRBJ1-5; D unclear. V dropped 4 bases and J dropped 7 bases, with 11 bases sitting between them. This CDR3 has 13 residues. Germline V lookup: CDR1 MNHEY, CDR2 SVGAGI.

This sequence joins TRBV13 and TRBJ2-7; 8 nucleotides align to TRBD1. CDR1 PRHDT and CDR2 FYEKMQ come from the germline V gene (reference sequence). Trimming at V came to 4 bases and at J to 1 base, leaving 0 bases not matched to a gene. CDR3 size: 13 residues. CDR3 DNA: TGTGCCAGCAGCTGGGACAGGTCCTACGAGCAGTACTTC. Its protein product is CASSWDRSYEQYF.

The V call is TRBV3-1 (or the pseudogene TRBV3-2), the J call TRBJ1-4; D is perhaps TRBD1 (6 bases). Germline V gene sequence: CDR1 LGHDT, CDR2 YNNKEL (reference sequence). The CDR3 extends over 14 amino acids. V was pared by 3 bases and J by 8 bases, with 13 bases between. The CDR3: CASSQRGRGEKLFF. The CDR3 nucleotides are TGTGCCAGCAGCCAGCGGGGGCGAGGGGAAAAACTGTTTTTT.

V usage is TRBV28 and J usage is TRBJ2-7; 7 nucleotides match TRBD1. From germline, CDR1 is MDHEN and CDR2 SYDVKM. The CDR3 covers 15 residues. The V gene end was trimmed by 6 bases and the J gene end by 0 bases; junction bases not matched to a gene: 8. DNA of the CDR3: TGTGCCAGCAGGGAAAGGGGACAGCTCTCCTACGAGCAGTACTTC. This translates into CASRERGQLSYEQYF.

The chain combines TRBV5-1 with TRBJ1-4; the match to TRBD1 covers 7 bases. This CDR3 has 16 residues. Germline V gene lookup returns CDR1 SGHRS and CDR2 YFSETQ. Trimming took 4 bases from V and 7 from J; bases not matched to a gene: 13. The DNA for the CDR3 is TGCGCCAGCAGCGTAAACACAAGACAGGGAGGTGAAAAACTGTTTTTT. Protein: CASSVNTRQGGEKLFF.

The rearrangement uses TRBV19 and TRBJ1-1; 8 nucleotides align to TRBD1. The CDR3 runs 15 residues. The trim removed 0 bases at V and 7 bases at J, leaving 7 bases unmatched. CDR1 is LNHDA, CDR2 SQIVND, per germline (reference sequence). Written as DNA, the CDR3 is TGTGCCAGTAGTATAGATAGGACAGGGTCCCTTGAAGCTTTCTTT. Amino acids: CASSIDRTGSLEAFF. Complete variable domain (other parts from reference TRBV19 and TRBJ1-1): DGGITQSPKYLFRKEGQNVTLSCEQNLNHDAMYWYRQDPGQGLRLIYYSQIVNDFQKGDIAEGYSVSREKKESFPLTVTSAQKNPTAFYLCASSIDRTGSLEAFFGQGTRLTVV.

This chain's CDR3 is CASSSSGGGNQPQHF. For the CDR3, the DNA is TGTGCCAGCAGCTCTTCGGGGGGAGGCAATCAGCCCCAGCATTTT. This chain uses TRBV5-6 with TRBJ1-5; D is perhaps TRBD1 (5 bases). Germline assignment: CDR1 SGHDT and CDR2 YYEEEE. Deletions cut 3 bases from V and 2 bases from J, with 12 bases between. The CDR3 has 15 amino acids.

This clone was picked up a small number of times. V is TRBV6-1 and J is TRBJ2-7, with a weak D call TRBD2 (5 bases). Between the trimmed V and J ends, which lost 1 base and 4 bases, there was a span of 17 bases. This CDR3 has 16 amino acids. Germline V gene lookup returns CDR1 MNHNS and CDR2 SASEGT. In DNA, the CDR3 is TGTGCCAGCAGTGAAGGTCACCAGCTAGCCCGTTACGAGCAGTACGTC. This gives the protein CASSEGHQLARYEQYV.